This T cell receptor (beta chain) comes out of a study of blood T cell repertoires in COVID-19. For the study at large: Whether acute or convalescent, the COVID-19 samples came from the United States, Italy and Spain. PBMCs, B-cell-depleted T cells, or T cells provided the cDNA or gDNA that made up the material.

Source study methods: Estimated nucleated cell counts came from reference gene primer amplification. Assay: immunoSEQ multiplex PCR; the TCRdb copy retains only in-frame clones and omits some. V, J and clone size derive from that table, while D and trimming were established from the DNA sequence. The table shows fewer than 130,000 clones, with roughly nine tenths occurring only once. The germline gives CDR1 SGHNT, CDR2 YYREEE (reference sequence). V was pared by 4 bases and J by 7 bases, with 20 bases between. CDR3 length: 15 amino acids. This TCR came from a woman of 80 years or more with acute or convalescent COVID-19. The chain uses TRBV5-4 and TRBJ1-1, with D unclear. The material sequenced was peripheral blood. Here the CDR3 DNA reads TGTGCCAGCAGCCTGAGCAGCTCGGATAGCCTTGAAGCTTTCTTT. It translates to CASSLSSSDSLEAFF.